The entry that follows covers one TCR beta chain sequence. Its target is unknown. This sample was taken from a study of graft-versus-host responses after intestinal transplantation. The overall study: Once they had received anti-thymocyte globulin induction, all recipients took tacrolimus and steroids for about three years. Study observations and caveats: Recipient marrow contained GvH clones, some of which appeared first in ileum or blood.

The V and J ends lost 3 bases and 2 bases respectively, with 16 bases between them. Germline-derived CDR1 and CDR2 are MNHNS and SASEGT. The CDR3 has 16 residues. Assay: immunoSEQ multiplex PCR; the TCRdb copy retains only in-frame clones and omits some. The sample lists about 43,000 clones; around 96% were seen once. Sequenced material: PBMCs, taken approximately 360 days after intestinal transplant. The V gene is TRBV6-1, the J gene TRBJ1-1; D perhaps matches TRBD1 (5 bases). The receptor was derived from a human patient who received an intestinal transplant, so some T cells may come from the graft donor. The CDR3: CASSEVQGNLNTEAFF. The CDR3 bases are TGTGCCAGCAGTGAGGTCCAGGGCAATCTAAACACTGAAGCTTTCTTT.